Listed here are 5 T cell receptor beta chains from one sample, sequenced in a study of blood T cell repertoires in COVID-19 (dated by TCRdb to the early 2020s). The library relied on the immunoSEQ multiplex PCR assay. The clones in this table, taken by TCRdb from immuneACCESS, are in-frame only. Not every clone is retained; where verified, under half of the shortfall comes from an unresolved V gene, and the cause of the rest is unknown. This sample comprises approximately 60,000 clones, roughly 86% of them detected only once. Roughly 6.4% of the sample comes from the top ten. Specimen: peripheral blood. The receptors originated from a man in his 60s with active or convalescent COVID-19.

V gene TRBV11-2 combines with J gene TRBJ1-5; maybe TRBD1 (5 bases). Looked up from germline, CDR1 is SGHAT and CDR2 is FQNNGV. V was trimmed by 0 bases and J by 5 bases, leaving 17 bases between them. This CDR3 spans 17 amino acids. This CDR3 is CASSLEGSAGRYQPQHF. CDR3 nucleotide sequence: TGTGCCAGCAGCTTAGAGGGTTCAGCAGGGCGGTATCAGCCCCAGCATTTT.

CDR3 in DNA: TGTGCCAGCAGCCCAGGGAGGGGCGCGTATGGCTACACCTTC. Translation: CASSPGRGAYGYTF. V usage is TRBV7-2 and J usage is TRBJ1-2; maybe TRBD1 (5 bases). V lost 5 bases and J lost 5, with 15 bases in between. This CDR3 is 14 amino acids long. The germline V gene encodes CDR1 SGHTA and CDR2 FQGNSA.

The V and J genes are TRBV3-1 (or the pseudogene TRBV3-2) and TRBJ2-3, with D tentatively TRBD2 (7 bases). CDR3 length equals 15 residues. Germline V gene lookup returns CDR1 LGHDT and CDR2 YNNKEL (reference sequence). Trimming stripped 7 bases from V and 8 bases from J, with 22 bases between. CDR3 sequence: CASTTRGGAFGTQYF. As DNA, the CDR3 is TGTGCCAGCACCACAAGGGGGGGGGCTTTCGGTACGCAGTATTTT.

The gene calls are TRBV6-6 and TRBJ2-1, with TRBD2 identical over 11 bases. From germline, CDR1 is MNHNY and CDR2 SVGAGI (reference sequence). Trimming took 5 bases from V and 1 from J; bases not matched to a gene: 10. The CDR3 loop spans 18 amino acids. CDR3 in DNA: TGTGCCAGCAGTCCTAGGCTGCTAGCGGGGGGATCCTACAATGAGCAGTTCTTC. Translation gives CASSPRLLAGGSYNEQFF.

The V call is TRBV11-1, the J call TRBJ2-2; 7 positions match TRBD2. The CDR3 runs to 15 residues. The germline V gene has CDR1 SGHAT and CDR2 FQDESV (reference sequence). V was clipped by 6 bases and J by 9 bases; unmatched bases: 13. The CDR3 bases are TGTGCCAGCAGACAAACGGGGGGTTACGGTCGGGAGCTGTTTTTT. It encodes CASRQTGGYGRELFF.